A single sample is the source of the 11 T cell receptor beta chains below, sequenced in a study of regulatory T cells in long-lasting Graves disease (dated by TCRdb to the early 2020s). Libraries were constructed by multiplex PCR. The listed sequencing device is Illumina HiSeq 4000. To build TCR beta libraries, CDR3 regions were amplified by Arm-PCR using iRepertoire HTBI primers. TCRdb handled the public reads itself, with Q25 trimming in fastp and clone calling in MiXCR, and kept productive beta chains. All rows with the same CDR3 protein become a single entry with the most common DNA and genes. The sample yields over 450,000 distinct CDR3 sequences; more than 10% were counted once. The ten largest clones capture roughly 8.9% of the sample. Explained via the paper, the time point label denotes: newly diagnosed GD, antithyroid drugs for less than 3 months. RNA was extracted from PBMCs in TRIzol for both TCR sequencing and RNA sequencing.

This same sample was also taken into another study, of T cells in Graves' hyperthyroidism and ophthalmopathy.

This sample comprised peripheral blood mononuclear cells (PBMCs), obtained at new diagnosis, from a patient treated with antithyroid drugs. These receptors all stem from a woman aged 25-40 years with Graves disease. Donor details come from another sample of the same person, matched by shared clones.

This clonotype has a count of ten or more. The CDR3 here is CASKGENSPLHF. The CDR3 DNA is TGTGCCAGCAAGGGGGAAAATTCACCCCTCCACTTT. The rearrangement joins TRBV9 to TRBJ1-6, with D perhaps matching TRBD1 (6 bases). Trimming pared 6 bases from V and 7 bases from J, leaving 8 bases between. The CDR3 is made up of 12 amino acids. In germline, CDR1 is SGDLS, CDR2 YYNGEE.

Many counts were recorded for this clonotype. V is TRBV11-3 and J is TRBJ1-1, with D unresolved. The V end lost 0 bases, the J end lost 5 bases, and 19 bases lay between the germline ends. The CDR3 is made up of 17 amino acids. The V gene's germline CDR1 is SGHNT and CDR2 YENEEA. CDR3 amino acids: CASSLDIRTEGPTEAFF. The CDR3 coding sequence is TGTGCCAGCAGCTTAGATATTCGCACTGAGGGCCCGACTGAAGCTTTCTTT.

This clonotype showed up many times. A much larger clone is a single base away; this may be a read error. The V and J genes are TRBV7-3 and TRBJ2-5; D is unclear. CDR1 and CDR2 from the germline V gene are SGHTA and FQGTGA. The CDR3 runs to 13 residues. V lost 3 bases, J lost 5 bases, and 10 bases lay in between. CDR3 DNA: TGTGCCAGCAGCTTCTCCTTTGGGGAGACCCAGTACTTC. Translating it yields CASSFSFGETQYF.

The chain uses TRBV10-3 and TRBJ2-6, with a weak D call TRBD2 (5 bases). Trimming shortened V by 4 bases and J by 2 bases, and 21 bases separated the two germline ends. The germline V gene has CDR1 ENHRY and CDR2 SYGVKD. There are 19 residues in the CDR3. The CDR3 is CAISGSYGKPGAGANVLTF. The CDR3 DNA reads as TGTGCCATCAGTGGGTCGTACGGGAAACCTGGCGCTGGGGCCAACGTCCTGACTTTC.

This clonotype was recorded many times. The chain has TRBV2 and TRBJ1-5, with D possibly being TRBD1 (5 bases). This CDR3 is 20 amino acids long. Germline V CDR1 and CDR2: SNHLY, FYNNEI. Trimming took 5 bases from V and 1 from J, leaving 27 bases between them. The CDR3 DNA sequence: TGTGCCAGCAGTTCCCGGCCGGGGGTGCCCAGGCCCTGGAGCAATCAGCCCCAGCATTTT. This sequence encodes CASSSRPGVPRPWSNQPQHF. The full variable domain, rest sourced from reference TRBV2 and TRBJ1-5, is EPEVTQTPSHQVTQMGQEVILRCVPISNHLYFYWYRQILGQKVEFLVSFYNNEISEKSEIFDDQFSVERPDGSNFTLKIRSTKLEDSAMYFCASSSRPGVPRPWSNQPQHFGDGTRLSIL.

At least ten counts were recorded for this clonotype. This chain connects TRBV30 to TRBJ2-7, with D hard to call. The CDR3 covers 13 residues. Between the trimmed V and J ends, which lost 2 bases and 0 bases, there was a span of 8 bases. The V gene's germline CDR1 is GTSNPN and CDR2 SVGIG (reference sequence). CDR3 sequence reads: CAWSLTSSYEQYF. The CDR3 DNA follows: TGTGCCTGGAGTTTGACGAGCTCCTACGAGCAGTACTTC.

This rearrangement joins TRBV5-5 to TRBJ2-7; D possibly corresponds to TRBD1 (5 bases). The CDR3 runs to 13 residues. Trimming took off 5 bases at V and 3 bases at J, with 12 bases between the two ends. Germline CDR1 is SGHKS and CDR2 is YYEKEE (reference sequence). The CDR3, as DNA: TGTGCCAGCAGGTCTACAGGAATCTACGAGCAGTACTTC. Translated, it gives CASRSTGIYEQYF.

The chain couples TRBV7-3 to TRBJ2-5, with TRBD2 matching 7 bases. V dropped 2 bases and J dropped 11; count of bases not matched to a gene: 14. Germline V gives CDR1 SGHTA, CDR2 FQGTGA. CDR3 length: 15 amino acids. CDR3: CASSLRGSPINEQYF. The CDR3 DNA follows: TGTGCCAGCAGCTTACGCGGGAGCCCCATCAATGAGCAGTACTTC. Full variable domain (outside the CDR3, taken from reference TRBV7-3 and TRBJ2-5): GAGVSQTPSNKVTEKGKYVELRCDPISGHTALYWYRQSLGQGPEFLIYFQGTGAADDSGLPNDRFFAVRPEGSVSTLKIQRTERGDSAVYLCASSLRGSPINEQYFGPGTRLLVL.

Comments on this clonotype: This sequence may be a read error, since a much larger clone differs from it by one base. The J gene is TRBJ1-5, the V gene TRBV28, with D possibly being TRBD1 (5 bases). This CDR3 has 19 amino acids. The V gene's germline CDR1 is MDHEN and CDR2 SYDVKM. Trimming removed 10 bases at V and 3 bases at J, with 31 bases between. CDR3 protein: CANSQQKPGPERINQPQHF. In DNA, the CDR3 is TGTGCCAACAGCCAGCAGAAACCGGGACCGGAGAGGATCAATCAGCCCCAGCATTTT.

This clonotype showed up many times. The chain employs TRBV11-2 and TRBJ1-4; D unclear. The germline V gene has CDR1 SGHAT and CDR2 FQNNGV. The CDR3 is 13 amino acids. Deletions cut 3 bases from V and 7 bases from J, with 9 bases between. CDR3 DNA: TGTGCCAGCAGCTTTAGGCCCGTTGAAAAACTGTTTTTT. Protein sequence: CASSFRPVEKLFF.

This clonotype was detected only once. A far bigger clonotype differs at one base, so this is likely a read error. The chain carries TRBV11-2 and TRBJ2-1; D perhaps matches TRBD2 (5 bases). Trimming removed 4 bases at V and 9 bases at J, with 7 bases between. Per germline, CDR1 SGHAT and CDR2 FQNNGV. The CDR3 length is 11 residues. CDR3 bases: TGTGCCAGCAGCTCCGGACTTGAGCAGTTCTTC. It codes for CASSSGLEQFF.